Below, 20 T cell receptor beta chains from the same sample are listed, as sequenced in a study of CD8+CD57+ T cells in acquired aplastic anemia. Using genomic DNA as the template, TCR beta VDJ and CDR3 profiling was carried out. MiXCR was run by TCRdb on the reads, yielding one entry per CDR3 protein. The data hold about 160,000 distinct CDR3 sequences, with under 55% observed a single time. An expansion of CD8+CD57+ cells by flow cytometry had been shown in patients chosen for sequencing. Sequencing was performed on sorted CD4+, CD8+, or CD8+CD57+ T cells (not recorded which) from PBMCs. The receptors derive from a human donor with aplastic anemia.

This clonotype was counted many times. The chain combines TRBV29-1 with TRBJ2-3; TRBD2 agrees at 7 bases. Germline assignment: CDR1 SQVTM and CDR2 ANQGSEA. This CDR3 is built from 13 residues. The trim removed 7 bases at V and 1 base at J, leaving 5 bases unmatched. The CDR3 DNA reads TGCAGCGCTGGGGCGGGAGGCACAGATACGCAGTATTTT. It codes for CSAGAGGTDTQYF.

This clonotype occurred once. The chain couples TRBV2 to TRBJ2-1; 7 bases are a match to TRBD1. This CDR3 is built from 13 residues. Per the germline V gene, CDR1 is SNHLY and CDR2 is FYNNEI. The trim removed 6 bases at V and 5 bases at J, leaving 4 bases unmatched. The CDR3 loop is CASSLDRNNEQFF. The CDR3, as DNA: TGTGCCAGCAGCTTGGACAGGAACAATGAGCAGTTCTTC.

The table lists this clonotype with many counts. The J gene is TRBJ2-1, the V gene TRBV24-1; D is tentatively TRBD1 or TRBD2 (5 bases each). CDR3 length equals 16 residues. V shed 3 bases and J shed 8 bases, with 19 bases lying between them. Germline values: CDR1 KGHDR, CDR2 SFDVKD. The CDR3 reads CATSDPVALGADEQFF. For the CDR3, the DNA is TGTGCCACCAGTGATCCTGTAGCGCTCGGGGCCGATGAGCAGTTCTTC.

The chain links TRBV19 to TRBJ2-7, with 9 bases lining up with TRBD1. Germline CDR1 is LNHDA and CDR2 is SQIVND (reference sequence). V shed 1 base and J 5 bases; nucleotides not matched to a gene: 6. The CDR3 is made up of 15 amino acids. CDR3 DNA: TGTGCCAGTAGTATAGCTGGGACAGGGTTAAACGAGCAGTACTTC. Protein: CASSIAGTGLNEQYF.

In its sample, this clonotype was seen many times. The chain uses TRBV4-1 and TRBJ1-1; D remains unclear. Germline lookup yields CDR1 MGHRA and CDR2 YSYEKL. Trimming removed 0 bases at V and 11 bases at J, with 16 bases between. The CDR3 loop spans 14 amino acids. In DNA form, the CDR3 reads TGCGCCAGCAGCCAAGATCCCCCGCCCCCGGTGGCTTTCTTT. It specifies CASSQDPPPPVAFF.

In DNA form, the CDR3 reads TGTGCCAGCAGTGCGGACGCTCCAGCGAACACCGGGGAGCTGTTTTTT. Its protein is CASSADAPANTGELFF. The rearrangement links TRBV2 to TRBJ2-2, with D unclear. Germline loops: CDR1 SNHLY, CDR2 FYNNEI. The CDR3 consists of 16 residues. V was trimmed by 4 bases and J by 0 bases, leaving 12 bases between them.

At least ten counts were recorded for this clonotype. The chain links TRBV12-3 or TRBV12-4 to TRBJ2-3, with D perhaps matching TRBD2 (5 bases). V lost 3 bases and J lost 4, with 11 bases in between. This CDR3 spans 14 amino acids. In DNA, the CDR3 is TGTGCCAGCAGTTTTGGTATCGGGGCAGATACGCAGTATTTT. Its protein product is CASSFGIGADTQYF.

Remarks on this clonotype: A much larger clone lies one base from this, so it may be a read error. The V call is TRBV29-1, the J call TRBJ1-4, with 11 bases that match TRBD1. The germline gives CDR1 SQVTM, CDR2 ANQGSEA. The length of the CDR3 is 14 residues. CDR3 loop: CSVGTGGTNERLFF. CDR3 coding DNA: TGCAGCGTAGGGACAGGGGGGACTAATGAAAGACTGTTTTTT.

This clonotype has at least ten counts. The chain recombines TRBV3-1 with TRBJ2-5, with TRBD2 matching 9 bases. V was clipped by 2 bases and J by 9 bases; unmatched bases: 10. CDR3 size: 15 residues. Germline CDR1 and CDR2: LGHDT and YNNKEL (reference sequence). CDR3 DNA sequence: TGTGCCAGCAGCCAATCCGAAGAGCGGGAGGTGCCCCAGTACTTC. The encoded protein is CASSQSEEREVPQYF.

This chain joins TRBV20-1 and TRBJ2-7; D possibly matches TRBD1 or TRBD2 (5 bases each). Germline CDR1 reads DFQATT; CDR2 reads SNEGSKA (reference sequence). The CDR3 consists of 11 residues. Trimming pared 8 bases from V and 2 bases from J, leaving 10 bases between. In DNA, the CDR3 is TGCAGTCCAGGGAGCACCTACGAGCAGTACTTC. It encodes CSPGSTYEQYF.

Worth noting for this clonotype: Given a much more abundant clone one base away, this may be a read error. The chain links TRBV27 to TRBJ2-7; 7 nucleotides agree with TRBD2. Germline trimming cut 11 bases from V and 2 bases from J; bases unmatched to any gene: 15. There are 15 residues in the CDR3. Germline assignment: CDR1 MNHEY and CDR2 SMNVEV (reference sequence). The CDR3 nucleotides are TGTGCCGCCCAGCCTGTTGCGGGAGACACCTACGAGCAGTACTTC. Amino acid sequence: CAAQPVAGDTYEQYF.

This clonotype has only one observation. The chain uses TRBV15 and TRBJ2-5; D is perhaps TRBD1 or TRBD2 (5 bases each). V lost 7 bases, J lost 5 bases, and 17 bases lay in between. This CDR3 comprises 14 residues. The V gene's germline CDR1 is LNHNV and CDR2 YYDKDF (reference sequence). Written as DNA, the CDR3 is TGTGCCACCATAGCCCGAGGGGCGGACGAGACCCAGTACTTC. As protein: CATIARGADETQYF. The variable domain in full, completed from reference TRBV15 and TRBJ2-5, reads DAMVIQNPRYQVTQFGKPVTLSCSQTLNHNVMYWYQQKSSQAPKLLFHYYDKDFNNEADTPDNFQSRRPNTSFCFLDIRSPGLGDTAMYLCATIARGADETQYFGPGTRLLVL.

There are many counts of this clonotype. V is TRBV20-1 and J is TRBJ2-7, with TRBD2 matching over 8 bases. With 6 bases clipped from V and 12 bases from J, the junction kept 16 bases outside the gene matches. This CDR3 is 13 amino acids long. Germline-derived CDR1 and CDR2 are DFQATT and SNEGSKA (reference sequence). CDR3: CSARTSGTDWAYF. As DNA, the CDR3 is TGCAGTGCCCGAACTAGCGGAACGGACTGGGCGTACTTC.

This clonotype was counted ten times or more. CDR3 nucleotides: TGTGCCTGGAGTCGTGGAGGGCCCGGCTACACCTTC. Its translation: CAWSRGGPGYTF. The chain links TRBV30 to TRBJ1-2, with D uncertain. The germline CDR1 and CDR2 sequences are GTSNPN and SVGIG (reference sequence). The CDR3 is 12 residues long. Trimming removed 2 bases at V and 8 bases at J, with 12 bases between.

As concerns this clonotype: The junction does not match germline at one end; this may be a read error. The chain employs TRBV7-6 and TRBJ1-5, with D unclear. Germline CDR1 reads SGHVS; CDR2 reads FNYEAQ. CDR3 size: 14 residues. In DNA, the CDR3 is TGCGCCAGCAGCCCCGGAGAGGGTCGCCAGCCCCAGCATTTT. Protein: CASSPGEGRQPQHF.

In this sample, this clonotype turned up many times. The rearrangement joins TRBV7-9 to TRBJ2-5; weak D call: TRBD1 (6 bases). Germline V lookup: CDR1 SEHNR, CDR2 FQNEAQ (reference sequence). The CDR3 spans 14 residues. V was cut by 6 bases and J by 2 bases, with 13 bases left in between. The CDR3 region is CASSPGALQETQYF. For the CDR3, the DNA is TGTGCCAGCAGTCCAGGGGCGCTACAAGAGACCCAGTACTTC.

Points on this clonotype: A read error may be the cause here, since a much bigger clone is one base away. The rearrangement links TRBV5-6 to TRBJ2-7; 10 bases are shared with TRBD2. CDR1 and CDR2 from the germline V gene are SGHDT and YYEEEE. This CDR3 is 15 amino acids long. V lost 2 bases, J lost 7 bases, and 9 bases stayed unmatched. The CDR3 reads CASSFTSGDYNEQYF. The CDR3 nucleotides read TGTGCCAGCAGCTTTACTAGCGGGGATTACAATGAGCAGTACTTC.

As regards this clonotype: One end of the junction varies from germline; a read error may be responsible. This chain uses TRBV9 with TRBJ1-4, with 7 bases matching TRBD1. This CDR3 region has 14 residues. Germline V lookup: CDR1 SGDLS, CDR2 YYNGEE. The CDR3 is CTSSPGQPNEKLFF. In DNA, the CDR3 is TGTACCAGCAGCCCGGGACAGCCTAATGAAAAACTGTTTTTT.

This clonotype has at least ten counts. This chain joins TRBV5-5 and TRBJ2-7; 13 bases match TRBD2. Trimming cost V 4 bases and J 3 bases; bases outside gene matches: 7. The CDR3 extends over 16 amino acids. Per the germline V gene, CDR1 is SGHKS and CDR2 is YYEKEE (reference sequence). The CDR3 bases are TGTGCCAGCAGCCGGGGGACTAGCGGGACCGGCTACGAGCAGTACTTC. Translating it yields CASSRGTSGTGYEQYF.

This clonotype appeared once. No conserved phenylalanine or tryptophan ends this CDR3, so it is likely a read error. The chain joins TRBV5-4 to TRBJ2-5, with TRBD2 matching over 9 bases. Germline V gives CDR1 SGHNT, CDR2 YYREEE (reference sequence). The V gene end was trimmed by 4 bases and the J gene end by 5 bases; junction bases not matched to a gene: 6. The CDR3 sequence is 14 residues long. CDR3 sequence (DNA): TGTGCCAGCAGCGTTTACGGGACTAGCGAGACCCAGTACCTT. Residues: CASSVYGTSETQYL.